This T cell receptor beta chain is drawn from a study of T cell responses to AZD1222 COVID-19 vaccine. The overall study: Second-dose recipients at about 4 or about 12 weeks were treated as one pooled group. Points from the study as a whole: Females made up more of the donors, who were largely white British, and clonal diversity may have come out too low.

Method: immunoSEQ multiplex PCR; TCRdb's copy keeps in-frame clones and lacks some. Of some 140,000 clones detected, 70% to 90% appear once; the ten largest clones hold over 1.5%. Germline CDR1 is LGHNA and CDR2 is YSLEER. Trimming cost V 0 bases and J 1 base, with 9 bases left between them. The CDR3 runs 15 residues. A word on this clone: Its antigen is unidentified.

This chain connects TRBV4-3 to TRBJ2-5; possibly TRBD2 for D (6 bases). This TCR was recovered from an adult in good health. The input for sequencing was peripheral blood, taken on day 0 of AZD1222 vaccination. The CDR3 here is CASSQERGFQETQYF. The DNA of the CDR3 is TGCGCCAGCAGCCAAGAGCGGGGCTTCCAAGAGACCCAGTACTTC.